These T cell receptor beta chains were read from a single sample in a study of T-cell reconstitution after alpha-beta-depleted transplantation in children. TCRdb called the PCR reads again in MiXCR, with one record for every CDR3 protein. Altogether some 550,000 distinct CDR3 sequences are present, about 16% being singletons, with the ten largest covering over 3%. Sequenced here: PBMCs from the stem cell graft donor, sampled from the stem cell graft. These receptors came from a human donor who donated a stem cell graft to a child with acute lymphoblastic leukemia. Each CDR3 is given with its conserved first and last residue. A D gene is named only where the DNA matches it firmly. Size is stated for part of the rows, as once, few or many counts, or as a class when the clone is expanded.

V	J	D	size	CDR3	DNA
TRBV4-2	TRBJ2-7	TRBD2	few	CASSQDGASGSSYEQYF	TGTGCCAGCAGCCAAGATGGGGCTAGCGGGAGCTCCTACGAGCAGTACTTC
TRBV27	TRBJ2-7	.	few	CASSALSSSYEQYF	TGTGCCAGCAGCGCCCTCTCGAGCTCCTACGAGCAGTACTTC
TRBV29-1	TRBJ2-2	.	.	CSVEKGTTNTGELFF	TGCAGCGTTGAAAAAGGGACCACTAACACCGGGGAGCTGTTTTTT
TRBV7-6	TRBJ2-3	.	few	CASSLTYTADTQYF	TGTGCCAGCAGCTTAACGTACACCGCAGATACGCAGTATTTT
TRBV4-1	TRBJ2-1	TRBD2	.	CASSQVLGLANNEQFF	TGCGCCAGCAGCCAAGTGTTAGGACTAGCGAACAATGAGCAGTTCTTC
TRBV11-2	TRBJ1-2	.	few	CASSLALTGHGYTF	TGTGCCAGCAGCTTAGCTCTTACAGGGCATGGCTACACCTTC
TRBV5-8	TRBJ2-5	TRBD1	.	CASSLAGTGGMVAQYF	TGTGCCAGCAGCTTGGCTGGGACAGGGGGGATGGTGGCCCAGTACTTC
TRBV6-1	TRBJ1-5	TRBD1	few	CATSTPGGRNQPQHF	TGTGCCACTTCCACTCCAGGGGGCCGCAATCAGCCCCAGCATTTT
TRBV24-1	TRBJ2-2	TRBD1	few	CATSRQGNSGELFF	TGTGCCACCAGTCGACAGGGAAACTCCGGGGAGCTGTTTTTT
TRBV5-1	TRBJ2-1	.	.	CASSLALPGSYNEQFF	TGCGCCAGCAGCTTGGCCCTACCGGGCTCCTACAATGAGCAGTTCTTC
TRBV12-3/TRBV12-4	TRBJ2-7	TRBD2	.	CASSRGTRPYEQYF	TGTGCCAGCAGCCGGGGGACTAGACCCTACGAGCAGTACTTC
TRBV2	TRBJ2-3	TRBD2	.	CASSELAGGLFRTDTQYF	TGTGCCAGCAGTGAACTAGCGGGAGGCCTTTTTCGCACAGATACGCAGTATTTT
TRBV5-1	TRBJ2-1	TRBD2	.	CASSPLRQGTSGYNEQFF	TGCGCCAGCAGCCCTCTTAGGCAGGGGACTAGCGGTTACAATGAGCAGTTCTTC
TRBV5-1	TRBJ2-7	TRBD2	.	CASSFRRETTYEQYF	TGCGCCAGCAGCTTTCGGCGGGAGACTACCTACGAGCAGTACTTC
TRBV5-1	TRBJ2-7	.	.	CASSLAGAGSSYEQYF	TGCGCCAGCAGCTTGGCAGGGGCGGGAAGCTCCTACGAGCAGTACTTC
TRBV12-3/TRBV12-4	TRBJ1-1	.	many	CASSNTEAFF	TGTGCCAGCAGTAACACTGAAGCTTTCTTT
TRBV4-1	TRBJ2-1	.	few	CASGGLASNEQFF	TGCGCCAGCGGGGGGTTAGCGTCAAATGAGCAGTTCTTC
TRBV7-6	TRBJ2-1	.	.	CASSLYSLHEQFF	TGTGCCAGCAGCTTATACTCTCTCCATGAGCAGTTCTTC
TRBV6-5	TRBJ2-2	.	few	CASSYSSVTNTGELFF	TGTGCCAGCAGTTACTCGTCCGTGACGAACACCGGGGAGCTGTTTTTT
TRBV20-1	TRBJ2-7	.	few	CSARARAYEQYF	TGCAGTGCTAGGGCCCGGGCCTACGAGCAGTACTTC
TRBV4-1	TRBJ2-5	.	few	CASSQVIRETQYF	TGCGCCAGCAGCCAAGTGATCCGGGAGACCCAGTACTTC
TRBV7-2	TRBJ2-7	.	few	CASSLGGTGGHEQYF	TGTGCCAGCAGCTTAGGCGGGACTGGCGGACACGAGCAGTACTTC
TRBV6-5	TRBJ2-2	.	.	CASSYSGKDFANTGELFF	TGTGCCAGCAGTTACTCTGGGAAGGATTTCGCGAACACCGGGGAGCTGTTTTTT
TRBV7-9	TRBJ1-2	.	.	CASSHSGGRVYGYTF	TGTGCCAGCAGCCATTCTGGTGGCAGAGTCTATGGCTACACCTTC
TRBV20-1	TRBJ1-1	TRBD1	few	CSATHGQGPTEAFF	TGCAGTGCTACCCATGGACAGGGGCCCACTGAAGCTTTCTTT
TRBV12-3/TRBV12-4	TRBJ1-3	.	.	CASSTTAYSGNTIYF	TGTGCCAGCAGTACTACAGCTTACTCTGGAAACACCATATATTTT
TRBV20-1	TRBJ2-7	TRBD1	.	CSATGQGWQYF	TGCAGTGCTACGGGACAGGGATGGCAGTACTTC
TRBV3-1	TRBJ2-1	TRBD2	few	CASRLPSGIYNEQFF	TGTGCCAGCAGGCTCCCTAGCGGGATCTACAATGAGCAGTTCTTC
TRBV6-1	TRBJ2-2	.	few	CASRILGVDTGELFF	TGTGCCAGCAGAATACTAGGAGTCGACACCGGGGAGCTGTTTTTT
TRBV27	TRBJ2-3	.	.	CASSLRTAEDTQYF	TGTGCCAGCAGTTTAAGGACGGCCGAAGATACGCAGTATTTT
TRBV20-1	TRBJ2-3	TRBD1	few	CSAYDRERDTQYF	TGCAGTGCTTACGACAGGGAAAGAGATACGCAGTATTTT
TRBV28	TRBJ2-7	TRBD1	many	CASFRRQGNYEQYF	TGTGCCAGCTTTCGGCGACAGGGAAACTACGAGCAGTACTTC
TRBV29-1	TRBJ2-1	TRBD2	once	CSVVSGSTGNEQFF	TGCAGCGTCGTCAGCGGGAGTACGGGGAATGAGCAGTTCTTC
TRBV27	TRBJ2-3	.	.	CASSLVDARTDTQYF	TGTGCCAGCAGTTTGGTAGACGCACGGACAGATACGCAGTATTTT
TRBV20-1	TRBJ2-1	.	few	CSAPAAYGDEQFF	TGCAGTGCTCCGGCGGCCTATGGGGATGAGCAGTTCTTC
TRBV5-6	TRBJ2-7	TRBD1	.	CASSLRTGVVGAYEQYF	TGTGCCAGCAGCTTGAGGACAGGGGTAGTCGGAGCCTACGAGCAGTACTTC
TRBV5-1	TRBJ1-5	TRBD1	few	CASSWTGDSYNQPQHF	TGCGCCAGCAGCTGGACAGGGGATTCCTACAATCAGCCCCAGCATTTT
TRBV20-1	TRBJ2-3	.	.	CSAAAAQGTDTQYF	TGCAGTGCAGCAGCCGCGCAAGGCACAGATACGCAGTATTTT
TRBV6-1	TRBJ2-1	.	.	CASSSSLGYNEQFF	TGTGCCAGCAGCTCAAGTCTGGGATACAATGAGCAGTTCTTC
TRBV7-3	TRBJ2-7	.	many	CASSLAESYEQYF	TGTGCCAGCAGCTTAGCGGAGTCCTACGAGCAGTACTTC
TRBV4-1	TRBJ2-2	TRBD2	.	CASSQEGLAGGRSYTGELFF	TGCGCCAGCAGCCAAGAGGGACTAGCGGGAGGGAGAAGTTACACCGGGGAGCTGTTTTTT
TRBV20-1	TRBJ1-1	.	.	CSAITGTEAFF	TGCAGTGCTATCACAGGCACTGAAGCTTTCTTT
TRBV12-3/TRBV12-4	TRBJ1-1	TRBD1	.	CASSRWKGAKDSWAFF	TGTGCCAGCAGCCGCTGGAAGGGGGCCAAAGACTCTTGGGCTTTCTTT
TRBV5-1	TRBJ2-5	.	many	CASSLNQETQYF	TGTGCCAGCAGCTTGAACCAAGAGACCCAGTACTTC
TRBV5-1	TRBJ2-5	.	.	CASSRTRQIQETQYF	TGCGCCAGCAGCCGAACCCGACAGATACAAGAGACCCAGTACTTC
TRBV12-3/TRBV12-4	TRBJ2-7	.	.	CASSLARETVSYEQYF	TGTGCCAGCAGTTTAGCGAGAGAGACAGTCTCCTACGAGCAGTACTTC